The 16 T cell receptor beta chains below were found in one sample sequenced in a study of chemoradiotherapy in HPV16-positive cancers. Generated by immunoSEQ multiplex PCR, the TCRdb table keeps only in-frame clones and is missing some. The table shows about 3,500 clones, with roughly 95% occurring only once. The sequencing here drew on tumor tissue, taken from a patient who underwent chemoradiotherapy. Receptors were obtained from a human donor with HPV-associated anogenital cancer.

The chain couples TRBV5-1 to TRBJ2-5, with TRBD1 identical over 8 bases. V lost 2 bases to trimming and J lost 7 bases; unmatched junction nucleotides: 13. CDR3 length: 16 amino acids. Germline lookup yields CDR1 SGHRS and CDR2 YFSETQ. In DNA form, the CDR3 reads TGCGCCAGCAGCTTCCTAGGACAGGGTAGGGCTGCGACCCAGTACTTC. This translates into CASSFLGQGRAATQYF. Supplemented by reference TRBV5-1 and TRBJ2-5, the full variable domain reads KAGVTQTPRYLIKTRGQQVTLSCSPISGHRSVSWYQQTPGQGLQFLFEYFSETQRNKGNFPGRFSGRQFSNSRSEMNVSTLELGDSALYLCASSFLGQGRAATQYFGPGTRLLVL.

The V call is TRBV9, the J call TRBJ2-2; possible D gene TRBD2, 6 bases. There are 14 residues in the CDR3. Germline V gives CDR1 SGDLS, CDR2 YYNGEE. V shed 1 base and J shed 8 bases, with 12 bases lying between them. Here the CDR3 reads CASSVYGGSGELFF. The CDR3 bases are TGTGCCAGCAGCGTATACGGGGGATCAGGGGAGCTGTTTTTT.

The CDR3 is CASSVGTANTGELFF. The CDR3 DNA reads TGCGCCAGCAGCGTCGGGACAGCGAACACCGGGGAGCTGTTTTTT. The chain combines TRBV5-1 with TRBJ2-2, with 7 bases aligning to TRBD1. With V trimmed by 4 bases and J by 0 bases, 3 bases remained unmatched. The CDR3 is made up of 15 amino acids. The germline CDR1 and CDR2 sequences are SGHRS and YFSETQ.

This chain uses TRBV6-1 with TRBJ2-1; TRBD2 matches at 10 bases. Unmatched junction bases numbered 4, after V lost 5 bases and J lost 3 bases. The CDR3 has 15 residues. Per germline, CDR1 MNHNS and CDR2 SASEGT. The CDR3 region is CASSRTSGDYNEQFF. In DNA, the CDR3 is TGTGCCAGCAGTCGGACTAGCGGTGACTACAATGAGCAGTTCTTC.

This chain connects TRBV10-3 to TRBJ2-5; weak D call: TRBD2 (6 bases). Germline-derived CDR1 and CDR2 are ENHRY and SYGVKD. The CDR3 spans 16 residues. V lost 3 bases and J lost 4, with 18 bases in between. CDR3 sequence (DNA): TGTGCCATCAGTGACCCATCGGGGCTAGCGAGAGAGACCCAGTACTTC. Its protein product is CAISDPSGLARETQYF.

The V gene is TRBV27, the J gene TRBJ2-5; D gene uncertain. Between the trimmed V and J ends, which lost 5 bases and 0 bases, there was a span of 7 bases. Germline V gene lookup returns CDR1 MNHEY and CDR2 SMNVEV (reference sequence). The CDR3 contains 13 residues. CDR3 sequence reads: CASSPQDQETQYF. The CDR3 region has the DNA TGTGCCAGCAGTCCCCAGGACCAAGAGACCCAGTACTTC.

The chain couples TRBV9 to TRBJ2-1; 9 positions agree with TRBD2. CDR3 length: 15 residues. Germline V gene lookup returns CDR1 SGDLS and CDR2 YYNGEE. V was clipped by 0 bases and J by 7 bases; unmatched bases: 5. CDR3 region: CASSVVGSGGNEQFF. The CDR3 DNA reads TGTGCCAGCAGCGTAGTGGGTAGCGGGGGAAATGAGCAGTTCTTC.

The chain carries TRBV7-9 and TRBJ2-7; no clear D gene. The CDR3 extends over 15 amino acids. Germline V lookup: CDR1 SEHNR, CDR2 FQNEAQ (reference sequence). V shed 1 base and J shed 0 bases, with 10 bases lying between them. The DNA of the CDR3 is TGTGCCAGCAGCTTAGGCAGGAGTCACTCCTACGAGCAGTACTTC. This translates into CASSLGRSHSYEQYF.

This chain joins TRBV5-1 and TRBJ2-7, with TRBD1 matching over 9 bases. Trimming removed 2 bases from V and 2 bases from J; junction bases left unmatched: 2. This CDR3 contains 14 residues. The germline V gene encodes CDR1 SGHRS and CDR2 YFSETQ. CDR3 DNA: TGCGCCAGCAGCTTTGGGACAGGGACCTACGAGCAGTACTTC. Translation gives CASSFGTGTYEQYF.

This chain links TRBV7-9 with TRBJ1-1; perhaps TRBD1 as D (6 bases). Germline V gives CDR1 SEHNR, CDR2 FQNEAQ (reference sequence). The CDR3 contains 15 residues. Trimming shortened V by 8 bases and J by 0 bases, and 16 bases separated the two germline ends. The CDR3 DNA follows: TGTGCCAGCGGCAGGGGCGCCGGCATGAACACTGAAGCTTTCTTT. Translated: CASGRGAGMNTEAFF.

This rearrangement joins TRBV19 to TRBJ1-1; D is uncertain. V shed 1 base and J shed 0 bases, with 6 bases lying between them. The CDR3 loop spans 14 amino acids. Germline V gene lookup returns CDR1 LNHDA and CDR2 SQIVND (reference sequence). The CDR3, as DNA: TGTGCCAGTAGTATAGGGAACATGAACACTGAAGCTTTCTTT. It codes for CASSIGNMNTEAFF.

The V and J genes are TRBV7-9 and TRBJ2-5, with TRBD2 identical over 9 bases. The junction had 10 bases not matched to a gene; V was cut back by 5 bases and J by 3 bases. Germline V gene data show CDR1 as SEHNR and CDR2 as FQNEAQ (reference sequence). This CDR3 has 16 amino acids. The CDR3 bases are TGTGCCAGCAGCATATCGGGGACTAGCATTAAAGAGACCCAGTACTTC. It translates to CASSISGTSIKETQYF.

This chain uses TRBV6-6 with TRBJ2-6, with D uncertain. Germline V lookup: CDR1 MNHNY, CDR2 SVGAGI (reference sequence). The CDR3 is 14 amino acids. V was shortened by 2 bases and J by 0 bases, with 2 bases between the two germline ends. As DNA, the CDR3 is TGTGCCAGCAGTTACAGCTCTGGGGCCAACGTCCTGACTTTC. As protein: CASSYSSGANVLTF.

The chain combines TRBV10-3 with TRBJ2-1; the match to TRBD2 covers 14 bases. Losses at the gene ends were 10 bases for V and 9 bases for J; bases not matched to a gene: 11. CDR3 length: 15 amino acids. Germline CDR1 is ENHRY and CDR2 is SYGVKD. The CDR3 region has the DNA TGTGCCACCCTACTGACTAGCGGGAGGGCGGGTGAGCAGTTCTTC. This encodes CATLLTSGRAGEQFF.

The genes are TRBV20-1 and TRBJ2-3; D gene unclear. Per the germline V gene, CDR1 is DFQATT and CDR2 is SNEGSKA (reference sequence). The CDR3 is made up of 11 amino acids. Trimming took 3 bases from V and 11 from J, leaving 12 bases between them. CDR3 amino acids: CSASFGGLQYF. The CDR3 coding sequence is TGCAGTGCTAGTTTCGGCGGCTTGCAGTATTTT.

This clone was seen once. V is TRBV5-8 and J is TRBJ1-1; D uncertain. Germline V CDR1 and CDR2: SGHTS, YDEGEE. Trimming removed 4 bases at V and 11 bases at J, with 12 bases between. This CDR3 region has 11 residues. CDR3 bases: TGTGCCAGCAGCAGGCTGGTCCAGGCTTTCTTT. Amino acid sequence: CASSRLVQAFF.